This entry concerns a single T cell receptor (beta chain). The data belong to a study of blood T cell repertoires in COVID-19. Whole-study context: Donors in the United States, Italy and Spain gave samples during acute or convalescent COVID-19. PBMCs, B-cell-depleted T cells, or T cells were the source of the cDNA or gDNA that made up the material.

The CDR3 contains 16 residues. Germline V gene sequence: CDR1 SEHNR, CDR2 FQNEAQ (reference sequence). Trimming at V came to 3 bases and at J to 0 bases, leaving 5 bases not matched to a gene. Methods used by the authors: Estimated nucleated cell counts came from reference gene primer amplification. The assay was immunoSEQ multiplex PCR, and TCRdb's table has in-frame clones only and misses some. V, J and clone size reflect that table, while D and trimming were determined from the DNA. The sample contains roughly 100,000 clones, around 87% of which appear only once. The gene calls are TRBV7-9 and TRBJ2-1; TRBD2 aligns across 7 bases. This TCR was sampled from a human donor in a cohort sampled during active COVID-19. The specimen sequenced was peripheral blood. CDR3 in amino acids: CASSFQRGSSYNEQFF. CDR3 nucleotide sequence: TGTGCCAGCAGCTTCCAGCGGGGCAGCTCCTACAATGAGCAGTTCTTC.